The source of this T cell receptor (beta chain) is a study of cytomegalovirus exposure and HLA in healthy donors. The study, taken as a whole, reports: For presence/absence analyses, sequencing depth was assumed to be roughly uniform across donors. Information on immune exposure was restricted to one variable (CMV serostatus).

CDR3 length equals 15 residues. J was trimmed by 9 bases and V by 5 bases; bases with no gene match: 16. CDR1 and CDR2 (germline): MNHNS, SASEGT. PCR involved 60 Vbeta and 13 Jbeta primers. TCRdb's table, derived via immunoSEQ multiplex PCR, lists solely in-frame clones and lacks some. The sample totals 130,000 to 150,000 clones. Notes on this clone: Antigen unknown.

What was sequenced was PBMCs. This chain links TRBV6-1 with TRBJ2-7; 7 bases are a match to TRBD1. The source of this sequence is a man in his forties or fifties in good health and CMV-seronegative. The CDR3 region is CASSPTPRDSFSQYF. The DNA of the CDR3 is TGTGCCAGCAGTCCTACCCCTCGGGACAGCTTCTCGCAGTACTTC.